This T cell receptor (beta chain) was sequenced for a study of cytomegalovirus exposure and HLA in healthy donors. Study results and caveats: The number of N-insertions in an Asian-associated ancestry cluster was reportedly below the roughly 700-donor mean in a later analysis. An analysis done earlier found most TCR beta V segments productive about 87% or about 30% of the time.

Trimming cost V 5 bases and J 0 bases, with 7 bases left between them. The length of the CDR3 is 13 residues. Germline V gene sequence: CDR1 SNHLY, CDR2 FYNNEI. Amplification used 60 Vbeta primers and 13 Jbeta primers. TCRdb's table, derived via immunoSEQ multiplex PCR, lists solely in-frame clones and lacks some. The sample lists around 130,000 clones; roughly 65% were seen once. As for this clone: Its target is not known.

The source of this sequence is a woman aged 25-40 years in good health and CMV-seronegative. The V call is TRBV2, the J call TRBJ2-5; D unclear. The material sequenced was PBMCs. The CDR3 is CASSNNYQETQYF. The CDR3 bases are TGTGCCAGCAGTAACAATTACCAAGAGACCCAGTACTTC.